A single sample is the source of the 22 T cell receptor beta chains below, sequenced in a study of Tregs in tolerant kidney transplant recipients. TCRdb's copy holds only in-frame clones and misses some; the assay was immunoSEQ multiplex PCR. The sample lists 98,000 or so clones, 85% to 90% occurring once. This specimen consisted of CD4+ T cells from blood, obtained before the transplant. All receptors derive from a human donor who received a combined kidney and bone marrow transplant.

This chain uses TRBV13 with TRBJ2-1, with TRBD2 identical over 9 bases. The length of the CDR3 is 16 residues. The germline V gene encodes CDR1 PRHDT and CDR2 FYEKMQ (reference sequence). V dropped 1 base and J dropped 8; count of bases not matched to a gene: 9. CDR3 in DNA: TGTGCCAGCAGCTTAGATATGAGCGGGGGGCGGTATGAGCAGTTCTTC. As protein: CASSLDMSGGRYEQFF.

CDR3 protein: CASSVGGGGTDTQYF. CDR3 DNA sequence: TGTGCCAGCAGCGTCGGCGGGGGGGGCACAGATACGCAGTATTTT. The chain uses TRBV9 and TRBJ2-3; 9 nucleotides align to TRBD2. The CDR3 covers 15 residues. Germline CDR1 is SGDLS and CDR2 is YYNGEE. Trimming cost V 2 bases and J 1 base; bases outside gene matches: 2.

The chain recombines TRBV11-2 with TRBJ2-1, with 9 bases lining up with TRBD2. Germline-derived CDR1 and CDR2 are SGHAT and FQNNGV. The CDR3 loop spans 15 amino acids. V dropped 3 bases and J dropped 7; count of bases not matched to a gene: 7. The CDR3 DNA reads TGTGCCAGCAGCTTTAGGGCGGGAGGGCATAATGAGCAGTTCTTC. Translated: CASSFRAGGHNEQFF.

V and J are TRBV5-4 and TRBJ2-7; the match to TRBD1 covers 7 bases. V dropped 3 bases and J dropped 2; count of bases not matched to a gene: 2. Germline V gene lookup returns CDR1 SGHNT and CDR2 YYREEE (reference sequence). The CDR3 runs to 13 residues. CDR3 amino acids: CASSWDRTYEQYF. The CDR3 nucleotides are TGTGCCAGCAGCTGGGACAGAACCTACGAGCAGTACTTC.

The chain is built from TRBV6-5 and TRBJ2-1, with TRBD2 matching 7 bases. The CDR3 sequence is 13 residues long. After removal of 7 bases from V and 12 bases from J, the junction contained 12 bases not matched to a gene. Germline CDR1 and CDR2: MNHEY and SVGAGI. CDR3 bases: TGTGCCAGCAATCGAGCGGGACTGCCTTTGCAGTTCTTC. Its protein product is CASNRAGLPLQFF.

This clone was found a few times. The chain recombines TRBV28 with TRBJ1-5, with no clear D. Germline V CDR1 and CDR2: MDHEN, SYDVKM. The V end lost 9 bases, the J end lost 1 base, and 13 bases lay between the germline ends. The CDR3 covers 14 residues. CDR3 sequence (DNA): TGTGCCAGTACGGGGTTCTGGAGCAATCAGCCCCAGCATTTT. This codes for CASTGFWSNQPQHF.

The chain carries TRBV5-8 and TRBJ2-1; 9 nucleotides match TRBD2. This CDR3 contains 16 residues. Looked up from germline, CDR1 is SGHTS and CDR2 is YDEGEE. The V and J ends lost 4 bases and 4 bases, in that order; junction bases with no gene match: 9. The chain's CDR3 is CASSEGLALVYNEQFF. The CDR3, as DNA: TGTGCCAGCAGCGAGGGACTAGCTCTCGTTTACAATGAGCAGTTCTTC.

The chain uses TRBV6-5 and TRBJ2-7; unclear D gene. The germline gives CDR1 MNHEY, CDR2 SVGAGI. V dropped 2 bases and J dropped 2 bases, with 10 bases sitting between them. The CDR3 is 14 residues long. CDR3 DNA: TGTGCCAGCAGTTACCGCCCACAAGCCTACGAGCAGTACTTC. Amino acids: CASSYRPQAYEQYF.

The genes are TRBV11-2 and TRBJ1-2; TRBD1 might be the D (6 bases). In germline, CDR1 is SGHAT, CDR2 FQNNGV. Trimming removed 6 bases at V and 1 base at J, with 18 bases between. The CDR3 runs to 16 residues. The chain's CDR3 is CASRSLQGNFNYGYTF. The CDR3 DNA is TGTGCCAGCAGGTCCCTCCAGGGGAATTTTAACTATGGCTACACCTTC.

CDR3 in amino acids: CASSPRPGWQETQYF. The CDR3 DNA follows: TGTGCCAGCAGCCCCCGCCCGGGGTGGCAAGAGACCCAGTACTTC. The chain couples TRBV5-8 to TRBJ2-5; tentative D call: TRBD2 (5 bases). The CDR3 runs to 15 residues. Trimming took 4 bases from V and 2 from J, leaving 15 bases between them. Germline values: CDR1 SGHTS, CDR2 YDEGEE. The whole variable domain, remainder taken from reference TRBV5-8 and TRBJ2-5, is EAGVTQSPTHLIKTRGQQATLRCSPISGHTSVYWYQQALGLGLQFLLWYDEGEERNRGNFPPRFSGRQFPNYSSELNVNALELEDSALYLCASSPRPGWQETQYFGPGTRLLVL.

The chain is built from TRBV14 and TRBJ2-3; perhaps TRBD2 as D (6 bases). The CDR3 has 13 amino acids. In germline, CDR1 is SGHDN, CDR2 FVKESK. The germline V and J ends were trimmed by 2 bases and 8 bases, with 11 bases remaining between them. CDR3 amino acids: CASSQIWGGTQYF. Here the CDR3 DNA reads TGTGCCAGCAGCCAAATTTGGGGAGGTACGCAGTATTTT.

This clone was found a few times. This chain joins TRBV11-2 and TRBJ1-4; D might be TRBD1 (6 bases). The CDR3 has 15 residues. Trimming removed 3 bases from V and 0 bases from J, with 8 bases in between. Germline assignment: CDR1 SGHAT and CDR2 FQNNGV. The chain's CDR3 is CASSFTGTTNEKLFF. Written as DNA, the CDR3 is TGTGCCAGCAGCTTTACAGGGACAACTAATGAAAAACTGTTTTTT.

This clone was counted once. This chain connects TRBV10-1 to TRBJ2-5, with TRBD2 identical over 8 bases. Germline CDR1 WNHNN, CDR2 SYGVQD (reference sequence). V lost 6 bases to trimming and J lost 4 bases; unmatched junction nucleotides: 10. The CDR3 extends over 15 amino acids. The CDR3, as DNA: TGCGCCAGCAGCGGAACCGGTAGCGGGGTAGAGACCCAGTACTTC. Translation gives CASSGTGSGVETQYF.

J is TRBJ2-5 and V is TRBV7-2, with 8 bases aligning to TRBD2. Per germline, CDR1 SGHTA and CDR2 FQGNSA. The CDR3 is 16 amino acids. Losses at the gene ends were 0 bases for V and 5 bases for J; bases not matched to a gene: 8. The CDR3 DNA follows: TGTGCCAGCAGCTTAGCCGGGGGGGCCTTGAGGGAGACCCAGTACTTC. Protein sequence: CASSLAGGALRETQYF.

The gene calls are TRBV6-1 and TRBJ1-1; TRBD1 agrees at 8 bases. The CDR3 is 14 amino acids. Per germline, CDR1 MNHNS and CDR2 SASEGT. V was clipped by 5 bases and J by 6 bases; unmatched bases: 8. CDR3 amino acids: CASSKQGAVAEAFF. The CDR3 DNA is TGTGCCAGCAGTAAGCAGGGGGCGGTCGCTGAAGCTTTCTTT.

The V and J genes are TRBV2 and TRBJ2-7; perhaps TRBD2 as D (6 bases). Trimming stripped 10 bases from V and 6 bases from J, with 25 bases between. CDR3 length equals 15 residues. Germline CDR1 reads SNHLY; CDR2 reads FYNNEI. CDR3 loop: CATQMFGGFSVEQYF. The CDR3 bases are TGTGCCACCCAAATGTTCGGGGGATTCTCGGTCGAGCAGTACTTC.

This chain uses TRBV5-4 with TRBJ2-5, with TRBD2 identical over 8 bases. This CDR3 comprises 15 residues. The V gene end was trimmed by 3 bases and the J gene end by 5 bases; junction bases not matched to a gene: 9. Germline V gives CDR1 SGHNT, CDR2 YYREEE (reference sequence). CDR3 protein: CASSWAAGVGETQYF. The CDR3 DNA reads TGTGCCAGCAGCTGGGCAGCGGGGGTGGGGGAGACCCAGTACTTC.

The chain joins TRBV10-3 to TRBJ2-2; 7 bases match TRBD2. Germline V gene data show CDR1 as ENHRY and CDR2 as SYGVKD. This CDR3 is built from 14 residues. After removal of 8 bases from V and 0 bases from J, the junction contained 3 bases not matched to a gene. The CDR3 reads CAIERGANTGELFF. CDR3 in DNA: TGTGCCATCGAGCGGGGTGCGAACACCGGGGAGCTGTTTTTT.

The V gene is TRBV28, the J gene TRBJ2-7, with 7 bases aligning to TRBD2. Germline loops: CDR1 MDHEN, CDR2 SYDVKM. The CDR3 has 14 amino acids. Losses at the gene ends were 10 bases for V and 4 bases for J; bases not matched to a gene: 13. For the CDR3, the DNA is TGTGCCATCCTCAAGGGAGGGTCTCCTTACGAGCAGTACTTC. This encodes CAILKGGSPYEQYF. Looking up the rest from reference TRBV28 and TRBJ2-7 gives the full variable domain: DVKVTQSSRYLVKRTGEKVFLECVQDMDHENMFWYRQDPGLGLRLIYFSYDVKMKEKGDIPEGYSVSREKKERFSLILESASTNQTSMYLCAILKGGSPYEQYFGPGTRLTVT.

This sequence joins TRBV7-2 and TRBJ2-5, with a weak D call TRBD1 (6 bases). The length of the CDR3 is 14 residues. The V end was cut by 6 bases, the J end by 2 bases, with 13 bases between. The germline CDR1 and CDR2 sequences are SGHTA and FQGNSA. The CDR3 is CASSGFDRQETQYF. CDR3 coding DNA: TGTGCCAGCAGTGGATTTGACAGGCAAGAGACCCAGTACTTC.

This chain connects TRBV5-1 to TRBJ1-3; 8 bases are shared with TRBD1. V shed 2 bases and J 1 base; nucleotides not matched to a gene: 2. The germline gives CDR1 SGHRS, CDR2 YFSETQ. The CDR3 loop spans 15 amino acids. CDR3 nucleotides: TGCGCCAGCAGCTTACAGGGGGGATCTGGAAACACCATATATTTT. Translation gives CASSLQGGSGNTIYF.

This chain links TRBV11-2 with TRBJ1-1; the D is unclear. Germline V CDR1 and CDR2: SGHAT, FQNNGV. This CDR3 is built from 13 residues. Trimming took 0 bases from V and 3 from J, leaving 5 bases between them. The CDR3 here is CASSLDIDTEAFF. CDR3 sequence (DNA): TGTGCCAGCAGCTTAGATATTGACACTGAAGCTTTCTTT.